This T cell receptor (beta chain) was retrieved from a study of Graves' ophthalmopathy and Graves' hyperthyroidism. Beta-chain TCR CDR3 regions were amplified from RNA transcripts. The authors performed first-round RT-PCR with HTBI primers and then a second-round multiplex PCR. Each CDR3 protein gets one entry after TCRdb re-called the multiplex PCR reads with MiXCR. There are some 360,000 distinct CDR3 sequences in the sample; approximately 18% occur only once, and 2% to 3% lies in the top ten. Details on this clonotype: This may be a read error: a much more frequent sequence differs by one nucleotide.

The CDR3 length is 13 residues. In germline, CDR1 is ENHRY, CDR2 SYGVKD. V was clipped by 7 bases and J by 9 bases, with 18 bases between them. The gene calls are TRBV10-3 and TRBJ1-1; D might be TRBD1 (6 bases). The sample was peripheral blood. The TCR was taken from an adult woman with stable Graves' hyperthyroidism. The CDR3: CAINRDNGNKAFF. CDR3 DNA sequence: TGTGCCATCAACCGGGACAATGGGAATAAAGCTTTCTTT.